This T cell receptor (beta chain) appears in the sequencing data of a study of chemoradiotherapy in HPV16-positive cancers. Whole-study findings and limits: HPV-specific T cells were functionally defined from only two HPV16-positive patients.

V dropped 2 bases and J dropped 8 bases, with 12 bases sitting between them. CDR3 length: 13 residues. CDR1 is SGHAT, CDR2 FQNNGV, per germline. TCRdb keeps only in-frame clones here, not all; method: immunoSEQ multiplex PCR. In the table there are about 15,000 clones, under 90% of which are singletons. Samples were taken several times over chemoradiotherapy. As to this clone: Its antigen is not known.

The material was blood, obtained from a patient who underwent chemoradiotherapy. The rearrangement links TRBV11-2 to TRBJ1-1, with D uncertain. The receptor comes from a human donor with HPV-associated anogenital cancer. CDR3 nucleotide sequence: TGTGCCAGCAGCTTACGTGGCGGACCGGAAGCTTTCTTT. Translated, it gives CASSLRGGPEAFF.